The 12 T cell receptor beta chains below were found in one sample sequenced in a study of blood T cell repertoires in COVID-19. Generated by immunoSEQ multiplex PCR, the TCRdb table keeps only in-frame clones and is missing some. The table lists some 150,000 clones, 65% to 90% of them singletons. The material sequenced was peripheral blood. These receptors came from a man between 65 and 85 years old with acute or convalescent COVID-19.

The rearrangement uses TRBV11-2 and TRBJ2-7; 7 positions match TRBD1. This CDR3 region has 14 residues. Trimming at V came to 6 bases and at J to 3 bases, leaving 8 bases not matched to a gene. Germline-derived CDR1 and CDR2 are SGHAT and FQNNGV. The CDR3 coding sequence is TGTGCCAGCAGAGGACAGGTTAAGGACTACGAGCAGTACTTC. Translated, it gives CASRGQVKDYEQYF. Full variable domain (missing parts from reference TRBV11-2 and TRBJ2-7): EAGVAQSPRYKIIEKRQSVAFWCNPISGHATLYWYQQILGQGPKLLIQFQNNGVVDDSQLPKDRFSAERLKGVDSTLKIQPAKLEDSAVYLCASRGQVKDYEQYFGPGTRLTVT.

The chain employs TRBV1 and TRBJ2-1; TRBD2 is the table's D call and was not checked against the DNA. TRBV1 is marked as a pseudogene. CDR3 length: 16 residues. The CDR3 reads CTSSQDYSGAYNEQFF. CDR3 DNA: TGCACCAGCAGCCAAGATTATAGCGGAGCCTACAATGAGCAGTTCTTC.

The chain employs TRBV7-2 and TRBJ1-1, with 10 nucleotides matching TRBD1. The CDR3 length is 15 residues. CDR1 and CDR2 (germline): SGHTA, FQGNSA. Trimming cost V 1 base and J 5 bases; bases outside gene matches: 4. CDR3 residues: CASSLVRDRGTEAFF. CDR3 bases: TGTGCCAGCAGCTTAGTGAGGGACAGGGGAACTGAAGCTTTCTTT.

The chain joins TRBV10-3 to TRBJ2-7, with D perhaps matching TRBD2 (5 bases). CDR1 and CDR2 from the germline V gene are ENHRY and SYGVKD. V dropped 2 bases and J dropped 4 bases, with 6 bases sitting between them. There are 12 residues in the CDR3. The CDR3: CAISEGEYEQYF. DNA of the CDR3: TGTGCCATCAGTGAGGGGGAGTACGAGCAGTACTTC.

The chain is built from TRBV18 and TRBJ2-1; 7 nucleotides match TRBD2. This CDR3 spans 18 amino acids. Germline values: CDR1 KGHSH, CDR2 LQKENI. The trim removed 3 bases at V and 0 bases at J, leaving 11 bases unmatched. Here the CDR3 DNA reads TGTGCCAGCTCACCTTCGCTTCTAGCGGAGATCTCCTACAATGAGCAGTTCTTC. Translation gives CASSPSLLAEISYNEQFF.

The rearrangement links TRBV3-1 (or the pseudogene TRBV3-2) to TRBJ2-7, with 12 positions matching TRBD2. This CDR3 has 17 residues. Germline V gives CDR1 LGHDT, CDR2 YNNKEL (reference sequence). V trimming: 1 base; J trimming: 4 bases; junction bases outside the gene matches: 8. The CDR3 region is CASSQGGGLAGLYEQYF. The CDR3 region has the DNA TGTGCCAGCAGCCAAGGCGGGGGACTAGCGGGTCTATACGAGCAGTACTTC.

The chain is built from TRBV28 and TRBJ2-7; 7 bases are a match to TRBD1. Trimming at V came to 8 bases and at J to 0 bases, leaving 13 bases not matched to a gene. There are 16 residues in the CDR3. Germline CDR1 is MDHEN and CDR2 is SYDVKM. CDR3 loop: CASARTGARSSYEQYF. The CDR3 DNA reads as TGTGCCAGCGCGAGGACAGGTGCCAGGAGCTCCTACGAGCAGTACTTC.

This clone came up a few times. The chain joins TRBV19 to TRBJ1-5, with a weak D call TRBD1 (6 bases). The V gene's germline CDR1 is LNHDA and CDR2 SQIVND (reference sequence). V was shortened by 9 bases and J by 1 base, with 10 bases between the two germline ends. The length of the CDR3 is 13 residues. For the CDR3, the DNA is TGTGCCAGCCGGGACACCAGCAATCAGCCCCAGCATTTT. Translation: CASRDTSNQPQHF.

Comments on this clone: Different DNA sequences within this sample yield the same CDR3. The rearrangement links TRBV28 to TRBJ2-7, with 7 positions matching TRBD2. Germline V gene lookup returns CDR1 MDHEN and CDR2 SYDVKM. The CDR3 is 14 residues long. Germline trimming cut 2 bases from V and 5 bases from J; bases unmatched to any gene: 6. CDR3 bases: TGTGCCAGCAGTTTACGGGCAGGGAGGGACGAGCAGTACTTC. Protein sequence: CASSLRAGRDEQYF. The entire variable domain, with the rest obtained from reference TRBV28 and TRBJ2-7, is as follows: DVKVTQSSRYLVKRTGEKVFLECVQDMDHENMFWYRQDPGLGLRLIYFSYDVKMKEKGDIPEGYSVSREKKERFSLILESASTNQTSMYLCASSLRAGRDEQYFGPGTRLTVT.

This clone occurred once. This rearrangement joins TRBV29-1 to TRBJ2-5; the D gene is possibly TRBD2 (6 bases). V lost 5 bases, J lost 2 bases, and 6 bases lay in between. The CDR3 is made up of 11 amino acids. The germline gives CDR1 SQVTM, CDR2 ANQGSEA. The CDR3: CSVREQETQYF. The CDR3 nucleotides read TGCAGCGTTCGGGAGCAAGAGACCCAGTACTTC.

The V and J genes are TRBV6-5 and TRBJ1-1; D not resolved. CDR3 length: 14 amino acids. The V gene's germline CDR1 is MNHEY and CDR2 SVGAGI. Trimming shortened V by 4 bases and J by 4 bases, and 13 bases separated the two germline ends. This chain's CDR3 is CASSFSRSGTEAFF. The CDR3 DNA reads as TGTGCCAGCAGTTTCTCTCGGTCGGGCACTGAAGCTTTCTTT.

The chain links TRBV18 to TRBJ2-1; TRBD2 might be the D (7 bases). Germline V gene data show CDR1 as KGHSH and CDR2 as LQKENI. The V end was cut by 1 base, the J end by 4 bases, with 8 bases between. CDR3 length: 14 amino acids. Here the CDR3 DNA reads TGTGCCAGCTCACCACAGGGGGGGTACAATGAGCAGTTCTTC. Its translation is CASSPQGGYNEQFF.